A single sample is the source of the 11 T cell receptor beta chains below, sequenced in a study of blood T cell repertoires in COVID-19. Assay used: immunoSEQ multiplex PCR; TCRdb lists only in-frame clones, some missing. The data show about 220,000 clones, with roughly four fifths seen just once and about 1.3% held by the top ten. The sequenced sample was PBMCs or T cells enriched from blood (not recorded which). All receptors derive from a woman between 40 and 50 years old with acute COVID-19.

There are a few counts of this clone. The chain recombines TRBV7-8 with TRBJ2-1; no clear D gene. V lost 5 bases to trimming and J lost 2 bases, with 16 bases between them. The CDR3 is 16 amino acids. From germline, CDR1 is SGHVS and CDR2 FQNEAQ. CDR3 residues: CASSPVGSTAYNEQFF. In DNA, the CDR3 is TGTGCCAGCAGCCCCGTTGGGTCGACTGCCTACAATGAGCAGTTCTTC. The full variable domain, completed using reference TRBV7-8 and TRBJ2-1, is GAGVSQSPRYKVAKRGQDVALRCDPISGHVSLFWYQQALGQGPEFLTYFQNEAQLDKSGLPSDRFFAERPEGSVSTLKIQRTQQEDSAVYLCASSPVGSTAYNEQFFGPGTRLTVL.

The gene calls are TRBV7-9 and TRBJ1-2; D might be TRBD1 (5 bases). The CDR3 consists of 14 residues. Per germline, CDR1 SEHNR and CDR2 FQNEAQ (reference sequence). Deletions cut 1 base from V and 2 bases from J, with 8 bases between. The CDR3 region is CASSLGSGNYGYTF. CDR3 sequence (DNA): TGTGCCAGCAGCTTAGGCTCAGGGAACTATGGCTACACCTTC.

This chain links TRBV5-1 with TRBJ2-3, with D uncertain. The V and J ends lost 4 bases and 2 bases respectively, with 8 bases between them. Germline CDR1 reads SGHRS; CDR2 reads YFSETQ. The CDR3 spans 13 residues. The CDR3 spells CASSEDFTDTQYF. CDR3 nucleotides: TGCGCCAGCAGCGAAGACTTCACAGATACGCAGTATTTT.

This clone was detected only once. The chain recombines TRBV9 with TRBJ1-4; 9 nucleotides agree with TRBD1. The V gene's germline CDR1 is SGDLS and CDR2 YYNGEE. The CDR3 runs to 15 residues. J gave up 7 bases and V 3 bases, and 7 bases lay outside the gene matches. The CDR3 nucleotides read TGTGCCAGCAGCGCGGGGGACAGGGAGCCTGAAAAACTGTTTTTT. This gives the protein CASSAGDREPEKLFF.

The V and J genes are TRBV10-2 and TRBJ2-7; 7 bases are a match to TRBD2. The CDR3 length is 15 residues. CDR1 and CDR2 (germline): WSHSY, SAAADI. V lost 0 bases, J lost 0 bases, and 2 bases stayed unmatched. Here the CDR3 reads CASSESSGVSYEQYF. The CDR3, as DNA: TGCGCCAGCAGTGAGTCAAGCGGGGTCTCCTACGAGCAGTACTTC.

This clone showed up just a few times. CDR3 coding DNA: TGTGCCAGCAGCCCAGGGGGCAGGTGGATGCCCCAGCATTTT. Translated: CASSPGGRWMPQHF. The chain combines TRBV7-2 with TRBJ1-5, with TRBD1 matching 8 bases. Germline assignment: CDR1 SGHTA and CDR2 FQGNSA. This CDR3 comprises 14 residues. J was trimmed by 9 bases and V by 5 bases; bases with no gene match: 9.

The chain joins TRBV6-5 to TRBJ1-2; possibly TRBD1 for D (6 bases). This CDR3 spans 14 amino acids. Germline loops: CDR1 MNHEY, CDR2 SVGAGI. Trimming removed 10 bases from V and 1 base from J, with 16 bases in between. The CDR3 region has the DNA TGTGCCACCACAGACCTACAGGGTAACTATGGCTACACCTTC. Residues: CATTDLQGNYGYTF.

The chain joins TRBV18 to TRBJ2-1; 8 nucleotides align to TRBD2. CDR1 and CDR2 (germline): KGHSH, LQKENI. The CDR3 is made up of 15 amino acids. With 5 bases clipped from V and 2 bases from J, the junction kept 5 bases outside the gene matches. Here the CDR3 reads CASSVRGGPYNEQFF. The CDR3, as DNA: TGTGCCAGCTCAGTCCGGGGGGGCCCCTACAATGAGCAGTTCTTC.

This chain links TRBV11-2 with TRBJ2-7, with D maybe TRBD1 (6 bases). V was trimmed by 2 bases and J by 4 bases, leaving 15 bases between them. The CDR3 length is 15 residues. Germline V lookup: CDR1 SGHAT, CDR2 FQNNGV. The CDR3 loop reads CASSLTAGEWYEQYF. The CDR3 coding sequence is TGTGCCAGCAGCTTAACCGCAGGGGAATGGTACGAGCAGTACTTC. Supplemented by reference TRBV11-2 and TRBJ2-7, the full variable domain reads EAGVAQSPRYKIIEKRQSVAFWCNPISGHATLYWYQQILGQGPKLLIQFQNNGVVDDSQLPKDRFSAERLKGVDSTLKIQPAKLEDSAVYLCASSLTAGEWYEQYFGPGTRLTVT.

The chain uses TRBV12-3 or TRBV12-4 and TRBJ2-7; D is ambiguous. V was clipped by 3 bases and J by 2 bases, with 8 bases between them. The CDR3 totals 13 residues. The CDR3 bases are TGTGCCAGCAGTTTTAACAGAGCCTACGAGCAGTACTTC. Translated: CASSFNRAYEQYF.

This clone has a single count. The chain recombines TRBV11-3 with TRBJ2-3, with D uncertain. The germline gives CDR1 SGHNT, CDR2 YENEEA. V was clipped by 5 bases and J by 4 bases, with 13 bases between them. The CDR3 has 14 amino acids. The CDR3 coding sequence is TGTGCCAGCAGCCTTTCACTTCAAGCAGATACGCAGTATTTT. It codes for CASSLSLQADTQYF.